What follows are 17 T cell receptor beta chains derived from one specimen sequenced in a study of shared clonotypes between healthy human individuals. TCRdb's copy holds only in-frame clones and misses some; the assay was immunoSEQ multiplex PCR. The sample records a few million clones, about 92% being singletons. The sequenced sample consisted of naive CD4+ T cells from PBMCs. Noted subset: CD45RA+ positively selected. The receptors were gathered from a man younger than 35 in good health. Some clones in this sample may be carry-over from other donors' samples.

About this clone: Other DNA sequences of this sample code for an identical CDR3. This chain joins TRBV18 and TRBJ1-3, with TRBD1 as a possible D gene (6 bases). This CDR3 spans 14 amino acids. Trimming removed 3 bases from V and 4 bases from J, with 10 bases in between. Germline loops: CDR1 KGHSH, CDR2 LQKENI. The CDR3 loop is CASSPPGQGNTIYF. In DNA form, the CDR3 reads TGTGCCAGCTCACCCCCCGGACAGGGAAACACCATATATTTT.

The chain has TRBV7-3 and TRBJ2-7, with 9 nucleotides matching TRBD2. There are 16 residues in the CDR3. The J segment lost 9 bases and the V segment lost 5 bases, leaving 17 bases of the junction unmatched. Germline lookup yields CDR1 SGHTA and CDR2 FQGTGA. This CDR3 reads CASSPGGASGVLGQYF. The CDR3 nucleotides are TGTGCCAGCAGCCCCGGTGGGGCTAGCGGGGTCCTGGGGCAGTACTTC.

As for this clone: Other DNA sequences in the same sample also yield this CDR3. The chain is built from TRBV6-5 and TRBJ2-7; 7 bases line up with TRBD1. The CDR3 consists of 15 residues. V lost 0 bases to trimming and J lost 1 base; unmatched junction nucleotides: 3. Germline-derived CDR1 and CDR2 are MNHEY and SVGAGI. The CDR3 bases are TGTGCCAGCAGTTACTCGTTACAGGGGTCCTACGAGCAGTACTTC. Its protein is CASSYSLQGSYEQYF.

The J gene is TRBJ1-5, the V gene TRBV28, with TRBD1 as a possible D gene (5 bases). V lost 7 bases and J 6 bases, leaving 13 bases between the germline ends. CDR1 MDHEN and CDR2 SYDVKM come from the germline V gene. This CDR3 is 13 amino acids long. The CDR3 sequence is CASTTGTGQPQHF. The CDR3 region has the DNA TGTGCCAGCACAACCGGGACCGGTCAGCCCCAGCATTTT.

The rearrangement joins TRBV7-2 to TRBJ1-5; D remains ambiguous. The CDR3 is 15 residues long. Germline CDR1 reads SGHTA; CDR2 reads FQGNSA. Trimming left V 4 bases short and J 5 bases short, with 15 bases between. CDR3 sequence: CASSSHSERYQPQHF. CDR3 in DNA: TGTGCCAGCAGCTCCCATAGTGAGCGCTATCAGCCCCAGCATTTT.

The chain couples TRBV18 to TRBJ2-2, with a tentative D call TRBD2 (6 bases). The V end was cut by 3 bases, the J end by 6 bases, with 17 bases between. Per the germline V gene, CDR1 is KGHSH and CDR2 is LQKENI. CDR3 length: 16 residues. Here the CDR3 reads CASSPRTAPSAGELFF. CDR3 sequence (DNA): TGTGCCAGCTCACCCCGGACTGCGCCTAGCGCCGGGGAGCTGTTTTTT.

CDR3 nucleotide sequence: TGCGCCAGCAGCCCAGACTTAGTAGGTTCCGGTGAGCAGTTCTTC. Protein: CASSPDLVGSGEQFF. The chain employs TRBV5-1 and TRBJ2-1; no clear D. The CDR3 consists of 15 residues. Trimming removed 4 bases from V and 9 bases from J, with 20 bases in between. Germline V gene sequence: CDR1 SGHRS, CDR2 YFSETQ.

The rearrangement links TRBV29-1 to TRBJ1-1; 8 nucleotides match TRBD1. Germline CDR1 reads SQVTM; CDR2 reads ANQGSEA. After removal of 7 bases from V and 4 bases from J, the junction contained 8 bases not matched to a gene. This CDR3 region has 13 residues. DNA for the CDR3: TGCAGCGGCGGACAGGGACCTGGCACTGAAGCTTTCTTT. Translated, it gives CSGGQGPGTEAFF.

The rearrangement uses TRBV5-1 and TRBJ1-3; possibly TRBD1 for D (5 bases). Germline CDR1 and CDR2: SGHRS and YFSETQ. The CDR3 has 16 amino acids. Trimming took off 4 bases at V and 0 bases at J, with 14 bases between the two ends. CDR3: CASSIAGTDSGNTIYF. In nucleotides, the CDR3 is TGCGCCAGCAGCATAGCCGGGACGGACTCTGGAAACACCATATATTTT. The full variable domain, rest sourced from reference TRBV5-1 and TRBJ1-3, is KAGVTQTPRYLIKTRGQQVTLSCSPISGHRSVSWYQQTPGQGLQFLFEYFSETQRNKGNFPGRFSGRQFSNSRSEMNVSTLELGDSALYLCASSIAGTDSGNTIYFGEGSWLTVV.

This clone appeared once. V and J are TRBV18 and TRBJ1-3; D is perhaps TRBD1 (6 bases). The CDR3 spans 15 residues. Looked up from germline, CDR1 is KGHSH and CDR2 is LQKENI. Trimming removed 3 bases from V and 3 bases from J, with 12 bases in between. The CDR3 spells CASSPPGQLGNTIYF. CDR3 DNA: TGTGCCAGCTCACCCCCCGGACAGCTTGGAAACACCATATATTTT.

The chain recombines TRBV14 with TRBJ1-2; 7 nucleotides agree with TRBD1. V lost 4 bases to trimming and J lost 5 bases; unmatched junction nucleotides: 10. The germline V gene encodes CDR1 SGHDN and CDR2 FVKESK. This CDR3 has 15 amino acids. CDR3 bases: TGTGCCAGCAGCCTCTACACTGACAGGGATTATGGCTACACCTTC. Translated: CASSLYTDRDYGYTF. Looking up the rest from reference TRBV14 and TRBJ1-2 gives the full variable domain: EAGVTQFPSHSVIEKGQTVTLRCDPISGHDNLYWYRRVMGKEIKFLLHFVKESKQDESGMPNNRFLAERTGGTYSTLKVQPAELEDSGVYFCASSLYTDRDYGYTFGSGTRLTVV.

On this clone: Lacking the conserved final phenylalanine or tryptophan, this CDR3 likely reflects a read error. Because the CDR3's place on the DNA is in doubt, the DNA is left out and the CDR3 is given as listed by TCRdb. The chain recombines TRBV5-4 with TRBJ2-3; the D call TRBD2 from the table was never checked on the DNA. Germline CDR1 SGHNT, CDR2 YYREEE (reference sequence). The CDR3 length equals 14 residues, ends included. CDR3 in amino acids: CASSLERSGRGPSM.

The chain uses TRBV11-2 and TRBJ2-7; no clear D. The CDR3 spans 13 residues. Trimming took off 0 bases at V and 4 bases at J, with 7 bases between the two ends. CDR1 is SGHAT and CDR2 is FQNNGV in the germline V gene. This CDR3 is CASSLDRPYEQYF. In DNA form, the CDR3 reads TGTGCCAGCAGCTTAGACAGACCTTACGAGCAGTACTTC.

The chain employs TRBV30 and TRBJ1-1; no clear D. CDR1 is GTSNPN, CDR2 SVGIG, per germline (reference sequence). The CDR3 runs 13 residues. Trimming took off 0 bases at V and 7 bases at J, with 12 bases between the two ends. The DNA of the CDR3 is TGTGCCTGGAGTGTACAAAAGGGTTTTGAAGCTTTCTTT. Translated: CAWSVQKGFEAFF.

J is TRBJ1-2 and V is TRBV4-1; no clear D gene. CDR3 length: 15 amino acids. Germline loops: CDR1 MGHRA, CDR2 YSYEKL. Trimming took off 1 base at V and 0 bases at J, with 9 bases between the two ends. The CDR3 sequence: CASSQAPAANYGYTF. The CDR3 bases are TGCGCCAGCAGCCAAGCTCCGGCGGCTAACTATGGCTACACCTTC.

CDR3 sequence (DNA): TGTGCCAGCACCTATGGGCCACCCGCCTACGAGCAGTACTTC. It codes for CASTYGPPAYEQYF. J is TRBJ2-7 and V is TRBV2, with no clear D. Trimming cost V 7 bases and J 2 bases, with 15 bases left between them. The germline V gene has CDR1 SNHLY and CDR2 FYNNEI. There are 14 residues in the CDR3.

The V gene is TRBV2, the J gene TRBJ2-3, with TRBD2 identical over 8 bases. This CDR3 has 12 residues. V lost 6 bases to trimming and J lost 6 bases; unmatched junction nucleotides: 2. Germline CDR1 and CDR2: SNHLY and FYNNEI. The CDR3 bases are TGTGCCAGCAGGGGACTAGATGATACGCAGTATTTT. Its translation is CASRGLDDTQYF.